This T cell receptor (beta chain) was identified during a study of cytomegalovirus exposure and HLA in healthy donors. Study overall: Researchers previously reported finding roughly 120 million unique TCR beta sequences from about 170 million T cells. An early data release held tens of millions of unique TCRs from HLA-typed donors.

V dropped 6 bases and J dropped 2; count of bases not matched to a gene: 8. Germline CDR1 is MGHRA and CDR2 is YSYEKL. The CDR3 spans 17 residues. This PCR relied on a set of 60 Vbeta primers and 13 Jbeta primers. The data were produced by immunoSEQ multiplex PCR, yet TCRdb's version contains in-frame clones alone and is incomplete. The data show about 130,000 clones, roughly 74% seen once. To note about this clone: Antigen unknown.

Study conclusions and caveats: Most subjects had HLA-A and HLA-B alleles reportedly predicted accurately by TCR beta sequences. Most TCR sequences were seen very rarely across donors, but some public TCRs occurred in many.

V usage is TRBV4-1 and J usage is TRBJ2-2, with 11 bases fitting TRBD2. The receptor comes from a woman between 50 and 59 years old in good health and CMV-seropositive. Source material: PBMCs. For the CDR3, the DNA is TGCGCCAGCAGTCTGTTTAGCGGGGGGGGAAACACCGGGGAGCTGTTTTTT. It yields the protein CASSLFSGGGNTGELFF.